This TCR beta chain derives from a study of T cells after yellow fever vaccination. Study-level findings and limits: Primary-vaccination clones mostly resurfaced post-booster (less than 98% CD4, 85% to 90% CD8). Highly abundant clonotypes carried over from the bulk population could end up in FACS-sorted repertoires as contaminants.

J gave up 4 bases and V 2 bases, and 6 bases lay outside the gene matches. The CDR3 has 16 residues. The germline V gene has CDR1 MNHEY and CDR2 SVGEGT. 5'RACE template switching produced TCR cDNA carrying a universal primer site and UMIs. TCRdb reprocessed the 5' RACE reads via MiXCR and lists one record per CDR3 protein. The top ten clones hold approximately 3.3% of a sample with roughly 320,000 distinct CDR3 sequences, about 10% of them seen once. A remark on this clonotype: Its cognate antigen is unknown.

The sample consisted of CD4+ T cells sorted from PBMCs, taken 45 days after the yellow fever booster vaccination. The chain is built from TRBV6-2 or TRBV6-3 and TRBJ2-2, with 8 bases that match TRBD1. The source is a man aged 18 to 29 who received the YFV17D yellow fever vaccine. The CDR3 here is CASSYGGQAPTGELFF. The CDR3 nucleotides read TGTGCCAGCAGTTACGGGGGACAGGCTCCCACCGGGGAGCTGTTTTTT.